This TCR beta chain was sequenced for a study of blood T cell repertoires in COVID-19. The Seattle patients joined while their infection was active and were tracked longitudinally afterward. TCRdb's copy holds only in-frame clones and misses some; the assay was immunoSEQ multiplex PCR. Found here are roughly 130,000 clones, about four fifths of them singletons; the top ten hold 5%. Germline V gives CDR1 SGHTS, CDR2 YDEGEE. The CDR3 extends over 15 amino acids. V lost 0 bases, J lost 4 bases, and 2 bases stayed unmatched. The chain has TRBV5-8 and TRBJ2-3, with TRBD2 matching over 10 bases. This receptor was taken from a woman aged 70-85 years with COVID-19, enrolled during active disease. Sequencing was performed on peripheral blood. CDR3 DNA: TGTGCCAGCAGCTTGGCTAGCGGGGGTGCAGATACGCAGTATTTT. This codes for CASSLASGGADTQYF.